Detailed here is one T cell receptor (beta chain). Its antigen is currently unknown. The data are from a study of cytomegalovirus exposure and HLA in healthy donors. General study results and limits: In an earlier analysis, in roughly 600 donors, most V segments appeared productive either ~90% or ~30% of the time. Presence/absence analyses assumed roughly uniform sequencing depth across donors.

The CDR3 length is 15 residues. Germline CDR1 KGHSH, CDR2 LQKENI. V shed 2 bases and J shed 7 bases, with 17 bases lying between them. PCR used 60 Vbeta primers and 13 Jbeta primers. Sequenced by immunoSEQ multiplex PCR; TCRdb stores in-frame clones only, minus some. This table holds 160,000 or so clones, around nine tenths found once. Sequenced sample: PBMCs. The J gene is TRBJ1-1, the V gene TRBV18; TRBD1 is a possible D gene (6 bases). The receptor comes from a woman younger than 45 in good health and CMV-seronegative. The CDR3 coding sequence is TGTGCCAGCTCACCAATAGGGGGTGACCGTATTGAAGCTTTCTTT. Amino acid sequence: CASSPIGGDRIEAFF.